Sequencing of this T cell receptor beta chain was carried out in a study of control samples from healthy donors and cancer patients. Using immunoSEQ multiplex PCR, the repertoire was profiled, and TCRdb retains in-frame clones only, with some absent. This sample has fewer than 200,000 clones; around 95% occur once, and the top ten carry approximately 4%. Germline V CDR1 and CDR2: LNHNV, YYDKDF (reference sequence). The CDR3 consists of 15 residues. Trimming took off 0 bases at V and 6 bases at J, with 14 bases between the two ends. Source material: blood. The source is an older woman in good health. The rearrangement joins TRBV15 to TRBJ1-1; D call uncertain. The CDR3 nucleotides are TGTGCCACCAGCAGAGATTCAGCCGGGAGCGCTGAAGCTTTCTTT. As protein: CATSRDSAGSAEAFF.